This T cell receptor (beta chain) was sequenced during a study of radiotherapy plus CTLA-4 blockade in lung cancer. The overall study: Under 20% of enrolled patients responded objectively, and more than 30% had disease control.

Of note for this clone: The antigen is undetermined.

Study-level results: Per reports, early blood T cell clone dynamics, plus interferon-beta, forecast response most strongly.

Produced via immunoSEQ multiplex PCR; TCRdb's table is partial and in-frame only. The sample holds roughly 97,000 clones, approximately 74% seen once. Focal radiation plus CTLA-4 blockade with ipilimumab was given to patients with chemo-refractory metastatic non-small-cell lung cancer. Trimming removed 4 bases from V and 4 bases from J; junction bases left unmatched: 13. This CDR3 has 17 residues. Germline CDR1 and CDR2: SEHNR and FQNEAQ (reference sequence). The specimen was peripheral blood, collected from a patient treated with radiotherapy plus ipilimumab. This clonotype was sampled from a human donor with non-small cell lung cancer who had a partial response to radiotherapy plus ipilimumab. Some clones in this sample may be carry-over from other donors' samples. The chain combines TRBV7-9 with TRBJ2-7, with TRBD1 matching over 10 bases. Here the CDR3 reads CASSSKYLGTGVYEQYF. Written as DNA, the CDR3 is TGTGCCAGCAGCTCTAAGTATCTTGGGACAGGGGTTTACGAGCAGTACTTC.